This T cell receptor (beta chain) was documented in a study of response to subunit inactivated influenza vaccine. Whole-study findings and limits: Each seasonal influenza vaccination recruits few new T cells, the authors suggested.

This clonotype was picked up a small number of times. Its antigen is not known. CDR3 length: 13 amino acids. Trimming shortened V by 7 bases and J by 3 bases, and 11 bases separated the two germline ends. Each CDR3 protein gets one entry after TCRdb re-called the RT-PCR reads with MiXCR. The sample records about 500,000 distinct CDR3 sequences, 10% to 15% being singletons. V usage is TRBV12-3 or TRBV12-4 and J usage is TRBJ2-3, with unresolved D. The clonotype comes from a man aged 45-65 years who received an inactivated influenza vaccine. The sample consisted of PBMCs from blood, taken roughly 6 weeks after vaccination. DNA for the CDR3: TGTGCCAGCACAGTTTGGGATACAGATACGCAGTATTTT. Translating gives CASTVWDTDTQYF.